A single sample gave rise to the 21 T cell receptor beta chains below, sequenced in a study of CD8 T cells in Susac syndrome. Reverse transcription of roughly 0.5 to 1 ug RNA was carried out with random hexamers. TCRdb reprocessed the immunoSEQ multiplex PCR reads via MiXCR and lists one record per CDR3 protein. The sample consists of around 280,000 distinct CDR3 sequences, roughly nine tenths of them appearing once. The source material was CD4+ T cells from PBMCs. The receptor set was obtained from a human donor with multiple sclerosis.

This clonotype was recorded once. The J gene is TRBJ2-2, the V gene TRBV6-5; TRBD1 matches 7 bases. CDR1 and CDR2 (germline): MNHEY, SVGAGI. CDR3 length: 16 residues. V trimming: 2 bases; J trimming: 1 base; junction bases outside the gene matches: 4. CDR3 DNA sequence: TGTGCCAGCAGTTACAGTAGGACAGGGAACACCGGGGAGCTGTTTTTT. This translates into CASSYSRTGNTGELFF.

The chain recombines TRBV20-1 with TRBJ1-1, with 8 nucleotides matching TRBD1. The germline CDR1 and CDR2 sequences are DFQATT and SNEGSKA (reference sequence). With 6 bases clipped from V and 5 bases from J, the junction kept 8 bases outside the gene matches. The CDR3 consists of 13 residues. The CDR3: CSARQGATTEAFF. Written as DNA, the CDR3 is TGCAGTGCCCGTCAGGGGGCCACGACTGAAGCTTTCTTT.

This chain joins TRBV28 and TRBJ1-2, with D perhaps matching TRBD1 (5 bases). Germline V gene lookup returns CDR1 MDHEN and CDR2 SYDVKM. This CDR3 is built from 14 residues. Trimming stripped 6 bases from V and 1 base from J, with 12 bases between. CDR3: CASSQQGINYGYTF. The CDR3 nucleotides are TGTGCCAGCAGCCAGCAGGGAATTAACTATGGCTACACCTTC.

This chain uses TRBV29-1 with TRBJ1-2, with D possibly being TRBD1 (6 bases). This CDR3 has 15 residues. The germline V gene has CDR1 SQVTM and CDR2 ANQGSEA. Trimming cost V 7 bases and J 4 bases, with 22 bases left between them. For the CDR3, the DNA is TGCAGCGCCGGGGGCACAGGAAACTCCCCCTATGGCTACACCTTC. Amino acids: CSAGGTGNSPYGYTF. Together with reference TRBV29-1 and TRBJ1-2, the CDR3 gives the full variable domain: SAVISQKPSRDICQRGTSLTIQCQVDSQVTMMFWYRQQPGQSLTLIATANQGSEATYESGFVIDKFPISRPNLTFSTLTVSNMSPEDSSIYLCSAGGTGNSPYGYTFGSGTRLTVV.

The J gene is TRBJ1-1, the V gene TRBV5-1; TRBD1 agrees at 8 bases. The CDR3 loop spans 15 amino acids. CDR1 and CDR2 from the germline V gene are SGHRS and YFSETQ. The V gene end was trimmed by 4 bases and the J gene end by 4 bases; junction bases not matched to a gene: 9. CDR3 coding DNA: TGCGCCAGCAGCAAGCTGACAGGGGATGGCACTGAAGCTTTCTTT. Its protein is CASSKLTGDGTEAFF.

This chain connects TRBV3-1 to TRBJ1-4; 8 bases map to TRBD1. Germline-derived CDR1 and CDR2 are LGHDT and YNNKEL (reference sequence). The trim removed 4 bases at V and 4 bases at J, leaving 5 bases unmatched. CDR3 length equals 15 residues. The CDR3 region is CASSLRTGLNEKLFF. CDR3 coding DNA: TGTGCCAGCAGCCTACGGACAGGGCTTAATGAAAAACTGTTTTTT.

The genes are TRBV7-2 and TRBJ1-5, with unresolved D. CDR3 size: 14 residues. The V gene's germline CDR1 is SGHTA and CDR2 FQGNSA. V was shortened by 1 base and J by 4 bases, with 8 bases between the two germline ends. The CDR3 here is CASSLDGRNQPQHF. The CDR3 coding sequence is TGTGCCAGCAGCTTAGACGGAAGAAATCAGCCCCAGCATTTT.

The chain uses TRBV29-1 and TRBJ2-1, with D uncertain. The germline V gene has CDR1 SQVTM and CDR2 ANQGSEA. Deletions cut 3 bases from V and 7 bases from J, with 13 bases between. CDR3 length: 13 residues. The CDR3 region has the DNA TGCAGCGTTGATGCCCTGGGAATTAATGAGCAGTTCTTC. Translated, it gives CSVDALGINEQFF.

The genes are TRBV28 and TRBJ1-2; D is unresolved. From germline, CDR1 is MDHEN and CDR2 SYDVKM. There are 13 residues in the CDR3. With 2 bases removed from V and 7 bases from J, the gap between germline ends came to 11 bases. The CDR3 spells CASSLSFGGGYTF. DNA for the CDR3: TGTGCCAGCAGTTTAAGTTTCGGTGGTGGCTACACCTTC.

The chain couples TRBV12-3 or TRBV12-4 to TRBJ1-1; 8 bases line up with TRBD1. V lost 4 bases and J lost 4; bases outside the gene matches: 5. The CDR3 contains 14 residues. The CDR3 loop is CASSSWDRLTEAFF. Written as DNA, the CDR3 is TGTGCCAGCAGTTCGTGGGACAGGCTCACTGAAGCTTTCTTT.

The chain recombines TRBV12-3 or TRBV12-4 with TRBJ2-1; D remains ambiguous. The CDR3 sequence is 15 residues long. Trimming removed 0 bases at V and 1 base at J, with 7 bases between. CDR3 nucleotide sequence: TGTGCCAGCAGTTTAGCGACCTCTTCCTACAATGAGCAGTTCTTC. It specifies CASSLATSSYNEQFF.

This chain joins TRBV3-1 and TRBJ2-1; D is unclear. Between the trimmed V and J ends, which lost 4 bases and 6 bases, there was a span of 10 bases. This CDR3 is built from 13 residues. In germline, CDR1 is LGHDT, CDR2 YNNKEL (reference sequence). The CDR3, as DNA: TGTGCCAGCAGCCTCTCTCTGGGCAATGAGCAGTTCTTC. It encodes CASSLSLGNEQFF.

The rearrangement uses TRBV11-1 and TRBJ2-2; D uncertain. Germline loops: CDR1 SGHAT, CDR2 FQDESV (reference sequence). The CDR3 consists of 15 residues. Trimming stripped 6 bases from V and 7 bases from J, with 18 bases between. The CDR3 region is CASRQSGSVVGELFF. The CDR3 nucleotides read TGTGCCAGCAGGCAATCAGGCTCGGTCGTCGGGGAGCTGTTTTTT.

The V and J genes are TRBV21-1 and TRBJ2-3; the table calls TRBD1, which could not be checked here. TRBV21-1 is annotated as a pseudogene. This CDR3 has 15 amino acids. This CDR3 is CASSTRTGRTDTQYF. DNA of the CDR3: TGTGCCAGCAGCACACGGACAGGTCGCACAGATACGCAGTATTTT.

The chain uses TRBV9 and TRBJ2-7; the D gene is possibly TRBD1 (5 bases). Germline-derived CDR1 and CDR2 are SGDLS and YYNGEE. Trimming removed 0 bases at V and 0 bases at J, with 19 bases between. The CDR3 covers 18 residues. The CDR3 bases are TGTGCCAGCAGCGTAGAGCTCTGGGTGGACAACTACTCCTACGAGCAGTACTTC. This translates into CASSVELWVDNYSYEQYF.

The V call is TRBV3-1, the J call TRBJ2-5; D unclear. V lost 1 base and J lost 4, with 13 bases in between. The germline V gene encodes CDR1 LGHDT and CDR2 YNNKEL (reference sequence). CDR3 length: 15 amino acids. This CDR3 reads CASSQVWGRRETQYF. The CDR3 DNA sequence: TGTGCCAGCAGCCAAGTCTGGGGAAGGCGAGAGACCCAGTACTTC.

This chain joins TRBV19 and TRBJ2-5; 11 bases are shared with TRBD2. The CDR3 is 18 residues long. Germline loops: CDR1 LNHDA, CDR2 SQIVND (reference sequence). V lost 0 bases to trimming and J lost 5 bases; unmatched junction nucleotides: 11. The CDR3 loop reads CASSIDGASGRTRETQYF. CDR3 DNA: TGTGCCAGTAGTATAGATGGAGCTAGCGGGAGGACGCGGGAGACCCAGTACTTC.

The V gene is TRBV6-2 or TRBV6-3, the J gene TRBJ1-1; no reliable D call. The CDR3 is made up of 13 amino acids. Germline CDR1 is MNHEY and CDR2 is SVGEGT. V shed 7 bases and J shed 3 bases, with 12 bases lying between them. CDR3 in DNA: TGTGCCAGCACCCTATGGCGGGACACTGAAGCTTTCTTT. Its protein product is CASTLWRDTEAFF.

This chain joins TRBV20-1 and TRBJ2-1; D unresolved. Germline CDR1 and CDR2: DFQATT and SNEGSKA (reference sequence). The CDR3 runs 16 residues. V lost 6 bases and J 3 bases, leaving 21 bases between the germline ends. Here the CDR3 DNA reads TGCAGTGCCGACATCAATGGGCTAGAAATCTACAATGAGCAGTTCTTC. Its protein product is CSADINGLEIYNEQFF.

The rearrangement uses TRBV20-1 and TRBJ2-5; no clear D. The V gene lost 5 bases and the J gene lost 7 bases, with 11 bases spanning the gap. CDR3 length: 11 residues. From germline, CDR1 is DFQATT and CDR2 SNEGSKA (reference sequence). The CDR3 protein is CSAGLGGTQYF. As DNA, the CDR3 is TGCAGTGCTGGCCTAGGTGGGACCCAGTACTTC.

This clonotype has only a few counts. This chain links TRBV6-2 or TRBV6-3 with TRBJ2-3, with no clear D. Germline V gene lookup returns CDR1 MNHEY and CDR2 SVGEGT. This CDR3 has 11 residues. V lost 6 bases and J 2 bases, leaving 3 bases between the germline ends. Here the CDR3 DNA reads TGTGCCAGCAGGTACACAGATACGCAGTATTTT. The encoded protein is CASRYTDTQYF.